This is a list of T cell receptor beta chains from one sample in a study of T cell responses to AZD1222 COVID-19 vaccine. Sequencing was performed with immunoSEQ multiplex PCR; in TCRdb, only in-frame clones are kept and a portion is missing. The sample has about 180,000 clones; around 90% are singletons. The source material was peripheral blood, sampled on day 0 of AZD1222 vaccination. These TCRs come from an adult in good health. CDR3s include the opening cysteine and the closing phenylalanine or tryptophan. Each record gives: CDR3 length, V gene, J gene, D gene, clone size, CDR3 DNA, CDR3 protein. The D gene is left open where the match is weak. Expanded clones are given a class, and other clones once, few, many or no size at all.

CDR3 length: 14; V gene: TRBV7-2; J gene: TRBJ1-1; D gene: .; clone size: .; CDR3 DNA: TGTGCCAGCAGCTTAGCTCACCTGAACACTGAAGCTTTCTTT; CDR3 protein: CASSLAHLNTEAFF
CDR3 length: 12; V gene: TRBV28; J gene: TRBJ2-4; D gene: .; clone size: .; CDR3 DNA: TGTGCCAGCAGTTTAACCAAAAACATTCAGTACTTC; CDR3 protein: CASSLTKNIQYF
CDR3 length: 14; V gene: TRBV7-2; J gene: TRBJ1-6; D gene: .; clone size: few; CDR3 DNA: TGTGCCAGCAGCAACAGGGTATTAGGTTCACCCCTCCACTTT; CDR3 protein: CASSNRVLGSPLHF
CDR3 length: 13; V gene: TRBV6-2/TRBV6-3; J gene: TRBJ2-2; D gene: .; clone size: .; CDR3 DNA: TGTGCCAGCAGCTCCGTCGGCACCGGGGAGCTGTTTTTT; CDR3 protein: CASSSVGTGELFF
CDR3 length: 15; V gene: TRBV4-1; J gene: TRBJ1-3; D gene: .; clone size: once; CDR3 DNA: TGCGCCAGCAGCCAAGGTCCTTTCTCTGGAAACACCATATATTTT; CDR3 protein: CASSQGPFSGNTIYF
CDR3 length: 16; V gene: TRBV19; J gene: TRBJ1-4; D gene: .; clone size: once; CDR3 DNA: TGTGCCAGTAGTACCCACGGGAGGGGTGTAAATGAAAAACTGTTTTTT; CDR3 protein: CASSTHGRGVNEKLFF
CDR3 length: 13; V gene: TRBV11-3; J gene: TRBJ1-1; D gene: .; clone size: once; CDR3 DNA: TGTGCCAGCAGCTTAGTGGGGAACACTGAAGCTTTCTTT; CDR3 protein: CASSLVGNTEAFF
CDR3 length: 17; V gene: TRBV6-1; J gene: TRBJ2-1; D gene: .; clone size: .; CDR3 DNA: TGTGCCAGCAGTGAACCTCTCCACCCCCGCTTCTACAATGAGCAGTTCTTC; CDR3 protein: CASSEPLHPRFYNEQFF
CDR3 length: 14; V gene: TRBV7-6; J gene: TRBJ1-4; D gene: TRBD1; clone size: .; CDR3 DNA: TGTGCCAGCAGCAGGACAGGGGTGGGTGAAAAACTGTTTTTT; CDR3 protein: CASSRTGVGEKLFF
CDR3 length: 15; V gene: TRBV25-1; J gene: TRBJ1-4; D gene: .; clone size: .; CDR3 DNA: TGTGCCAGCAGTCCATGGGAACAAGCTAATGAAAAACTGTTTTTT; CDR3 protein: CASSPWEQANEKLFF
CDR3 length: 16; V gene: TRBV10-3; J gene: TRBJ2-1; D gene: TRBD2; clone size: .; CDR3 DNA: TGTGCCAACTCAGCCGAGGGACTAGCGGGGGTCAATGAGCAGTTCTTC; CDR3 protein: CANSAEGLAGVNEQFF
CDR3 length: 20; V gene: TRBV7-7; J gene: TRBJ1-5; D gene: .; clone size: .; CDR3 DNA: TGTGCCAGCAGCTTAGAAGGGGCAGGGGAGCGTAAGTGGGGCAATCAGCCCCAGCATTTT; CDR3 protein: CASSLEGAGERKWGNQPQHF
CDR3 length: 15; V gene: TRBV2; J gene: TRBJ1-1; D gene: .; clone size: .; CDR3 DNA: TGTGCCAGCAGTGAGGCGGACAGCATGAACACTGAAGCTTTCTTT; CDR3 protein: CASSEADSMNTEAFF
CDR3 length: 12; V gene: TRBV7-9; J gene: TRBJ1-4; D gene: .; clone size: once; CDR3 DNA: TGTGCCAGCGGGGGGGCTAATGAAAAACTGTTTTTT; CDR3 protein: CASGGANEKLFF
CDR3 length: 14; V gene: TRBV7-2; J gene: TRBJ2-7; D gene: .; clone size: .; CDR3 DNA: TGTGCCAGCAGCTTAGTCCCAGGGACCTACGAGCAGTACTTC; CDR3 protein: CASSLVPGTYEQYF
CDR3 length: 13; V gene: TRBV30; J gene: TRBJ1-1; D gene: .; clone size: .; CDR3 DNA: TGTGCCTGGAGTGTGGGCAGCAACACTGAAGCTTTCTTT; CDR3 protein: CAWSVGSNTEAFF
CDR3 length: 17; V gene: TRBV10-3; J gene: TRBJ1-5; D gene: .; clone size: .; CDR3 DNA: TGTGCCATCAGTGAAGCAGGGGTGGGATATAGCAATCAGCCCCAGCATTTT; CDR3 protein: CAISEAGVGYSNQPQHF
CDR3 length: 16; V gene: TRBV3-1/TRBV3-2; J gene: TRBJ1-5; D gene: .; clone size: .; CDR3 DNA: TGTGCCAGCAGCCAAGTGCCAGATCATAGCAATCAGCCCCAGCATTTT; CDR3 protein: CASSQVPDHSNQPQHF
CDR3 length: 14; V gene: TRBV11-2; J gene: TRBJ2-7; D gene: .; clone size: few; CDR3 DNA: TGTGCCAGCAGCTCTTTCTCGCGGGGATACGAGCAGTACTTC; CDR3 protein: CASSSFSRGYEQYF
CDR3 length: 13; V gene: TRBV7-9; J gene: TRBJ1-1; D gene: .; clone size: .; CDR3 DNA: TGTGCCAGCAAGACAGCCCGAAACGCTGAAGCTTTCTTT; CDR3 protein: CASKTARNAEAFF
CDR3 length: 14; V gene: TRBV25-1; J gene: TRBJ2-7; D gene: TRBD1; clone size: once; CDR3 DNA: TGTGCCAGTCAAGATTATGGGACAGGGAGCGAGCAGTACTTC; CDR3 protein: CASQDYGTGSEQYF
CDR3 length: 16; V gene: TRBV27; J gene: TRBJ2-7; D gene: TRBD1; clone size: .; CDR3 DNA: TGTGCCAGCAGTTTACGGGACAGGGACTTCACCGGGGAGCAGTACTTC; CDR3 protein: CASSLRDRDFTGEQYF
CDR3 length: 14; V gene: TRBV20-1; J gene: TRBJ2-2; D gene: .; clone size: .; CDR3 DNA: TGCAGTGCTAGTAGGCCAGGGGCTACCGGGGAGCTGTTTTTT; CDR3 protein: CSASRPGATGELFF
CDR3 length: 13; V gene: TRBV15; J gene: TRBJ2-5; D gene: .; clone size: .; CDR3 DNA: TGTGCCACCAGCAGGGACGGGCAAGAGACCCAGTACTTC; CDR3 protein: CATSRDGQETQYF
CDR3 length: 15; V gene: TRBV30; J gene: TRBJ1-2; D gene: .; clone size: .; CDR3 DNA: TGTGCCTGGACCCACCTGGACAGAGATTCCTATGGCTACACCTTC; CDR3 protein: CAWTHLDRDSYGYTF
CDR3 length: 16; V gene: TRBV6-4; J gene: TRBJ2-2; D gene: .; clone size: .; CDR3 DNA: TGTGCCAGCAGTGACTCGAGGCGCAGGAACACCGGGGAGCTGTTTTTT; CDR3 protein: CASSDSRRRNTGELFF
CDR3 length: 15; V gene: TRBV10-3; J gene: TRBJ2-1; D gene: TRBD2; clone size: .; CDR3 DNA: TGTGCCATCAGTCTAGCGGGGGTTTCCTACAATGAGCAGTTCTTC; CDR3 protein: CAISLAGVSYNEQFF
CDR3 length: 17; V gene: TRBV7-2; J gene: TRBJ2-5; D gene: TRBD2; clone size: .; CDR3 DNA: TGTGCCAGCAGCCTAGGACTAGCGGGGGTCAAGCAAGAGACCCAGTACTTC; CDR3 protein: CASSLGLAGVKQETQYF
CDR3 length: 15; V gene: TRBV6-5; J gene: TRBJ2-5; D gene: TRBD2; clone size: .; CDR3 DNA: TGTGCCAGCACCAGGACTAGCGGGGGACAAGAGACCCAGTACTTC; CDR3 protein: CASTRTSGGQETQYF
CDR3 length: 14; V gene: TRBV10-2; J gene: TRBJ2-7; D gene: .; clone size: .; CDR3 DNA: TGCGCCAGCTCCCAATTTCTACAGGGAGGCGAGCAGTACTTC; CDR3 protein: CASSQFLQGGEQYF
CDR3 length: 15; V gene: TRBV10-3; J gene: TRBJ2-7; D gene: .; clone size: .; CDR3 DNA: TGTGCCATCAGTGAGACATTCGTTGGAACCTACGAGCAGTACTTC; CDR3 protein: CAISETFVGTYEQYF
CDR3 length: 17; V gene: TRBV2; J gene: TRBJ1-5; D gene: .; clone size: .; CDR3 DNA: TGTGCCAGCAGCCATGGTGGGGGCGCAGCTTTCGATCAGCCCCAGCATTTT; CDR3 protein: CASSHGGGAAFDQPQHF
CDR3 length: 15; V gene: TRBV30; J gene: TRBJ1-5; D gene: .; clone size: once; CDR3 DNA: TGTGCCTGGAGTGTACCCCCGTATAGCAATCAGCCCCAGCATTTT; CDR3 protein: CAWSVPPYSNQPQHF
CDR3 length: 12; V gene: TRBV2; J gene: TRBJ2-1; D gene: .; clone size: .; CDR3 DNA: TGTGCCAGCAGCTACGGGAGCAATGAGCAGTTCTTC; CDR3 protein: CASSYGSNEQFF
CDR3 length: 14; V gene: TRBV5-6; J gene: TRBJ2-1; D gene: .; clone size: few; CDR3 DNA: TGTGCCAGCAGCTACGAACGCAGGTTCAATGAGCAGTTCTTC; CDR3 protein: CASSYERRFNEQFF
CDR3 length: 14; V gene: TRBV7-9; J gene: TRBJ2-2; D gene: .; clone size: .; CDR3 DNA: TGTGCCAGCAGCTTAGCTGGAGGTACCGGGGAGCTGTTTTTT; CDR3 protein: CASSLAGGTGELFF
CDR3 length: 16; V gene: TRBV4-2; J gene: TRBJ1-1; D gene: .; clone size: .; CDR3 DNA: TGTGCCAGCAGCCAAGATTGGAAGGGAATGAACACTGAAGCTTTCTTT; CDR3 protein: CASSQDWKGMNTEAFF
CDR3 length: 12; V gene: TRBV9; J gene: TRBJ2-2; D gene: .; clone size: .; CDR3 DNA: TGTGCCAGCAGCGTTAACACCGGGGAGCTGTTTTTT; CDR3 protein: CASSVNTGELFF
CDR3 length: 16; V gene: TRBV7-9; J gene: TRBJ1-1; D gene: TRBD1; clone size: .; CDR3 DNA: TGTGCCAGCAACCCCTCCCGGGACAGGGAAAACACTGAAGCTTTCTTT; CDR3 protein: CASNPSRDRENTEAFF
CDR3 length: 14; V gene: TRBV13; J gene: TRBJ2-5; D gene: .; clone size: .; CDR3 DNA: TGTGCCAGCAGCTTAAGTGGGCAGCAAGAGACCCAGTACTTC; CDR3 protein: CASSLSGQQETQYF
CDR3 length: 14; V gene: TRBV7-2; J gene: TRBJ1-5; D gene: .; clone size: .; CDR3 DNA: TGTGCCAGCAGCCCGGCGGGTGGCAATCAGCCCCAGCATTTT; CDR3 protein: CASSPAGGNQPQHF
CDR3 length: 11; V gene: TRBV19; J gene: TRBJ1-1; D gene: .; clone size: .; CDR3 DNA: TGTGCCAGTAGCCAGACCACGGCCGCTTTCTTT; CDR3 protein: CASSQTTAAFF
CDR3 length: 14; V gene: TRBV5-1; J gene: TRBJ2-7; D gene: TRBD1; clone size: once; CDR3 DNA: TGCGCCAGCAGCTGGGGCCAGGGGGTCTACGAGCAGTACTTC; CDR3 protein: CASSWGQGVYEQYF
CDR3 length: 15; V gene: TRBV3-1/TRBV3-2; J gene: TRBJ2-3; D gene: TRBD2; clone size: once; CDR3 DNA: TGTGCCAGCAGCCTTCTAGCGGGGGGGCCAGATACGCAGTATTTT; CDR3 protein: CASSLLAGGPDTQYF
CDR3 length: 15; V gene: TRBV18; J gene: TRBJ1-3; D gene: .; clone size: .; CDR3 DNA: TGTGCCAGCTCAGGAATTCAGGGTTCTGGAAACACCATATATTTT; CDR3 protein: CASSGIQGSGNTIYF
CDR3 length: 15; V gene: TRBV5-1; J gene: TRBJ2-7; D gene: .; clone size: .; CDR3 DNA: TGCGCCAGCAGCTCCCTTACAAGGACAGAGGGCGAGCAGTACTTC; CDR3 protein: CASSSLTRTEGEQYF
CDR3 length: 21; V gene: TRBV30; J gene: TRBJ1-5; D gene: .; clone size: .; CDR3 DNA: TGTGCCTGGAAATGGGGGGTAGGGAGTATGTGGAATCCATATAGCAATCAGCCCCAGCATTTT; CDR3 protein: CAWKWGVGSMWNPYSNQPQHF